The T cell receptor (beta chain) described here comes from a study of blood T cell repertoires in COVID-19. Per germline, CDR1 MGHRA and CDR2 YSYEKL. V shed 8 bases and J 0 bases; nucleotides not matched to a gene: 5. This CDR3 is 15 amino acids long. Data came from immunoSEQ multiplex PCR; TCRdb stores just in-frame clones and leaves some out. The table includes about 67,000 clones, approximately 79% detected once. The source material was peripheral blood. V and J are TRBV4-1 and TRBJ2-1, with 9 bases lining up with TRBD2. This TCR was sampled from an older woman with acute or convalescent COVID-19. Here the CDR3 DNA reads TGCGCCAGCGGGGCGGGGGGGCTCTCCTACAATGAGCAGTTCTTC. The encoded protein is CASGAGGLSYNEQFF.